This TCR beta chain was documented in a study of long-term antiretroviral therapy in people with HIV. For the study at large: First collections came about a decade before the 2015 immediate-ART recommendation. Broader study findings: Unavailable data included ART adherence, viral resistance and therapy changes (switches in treatment).

Survey level was the resolution at which the v3.0 immunoSEQ assay ran. Sequenced by immunoSEQ multiplex PCR; TCRdb stores in-frame clones only, minus some. Among some 16,000 clones listed, about nine tenths were seen once. Before they underwent DNA extraction, samples held roughly 0.9-11 million cryopreserved PBMC. Notes on this clone: What it binds is not known.

Trimming left V 0 bases short and J 5 bases short, with 17 bases between. The germline V gene has CDR1 SGDLS and CDR2 YYNGEE. The CDR3 consists of 16 residues. Material: unsorted PBMCs, obtained 0.6 years after starting antiretroviral therapy. The source is a woman aged 40 to 50 with HIV. The V call is TRBV9, the J call TRBJ2-5; D possibly corresponds to TRBD2 (6 bases). The CDR3 DNA reads as TGTGCCAGCAGCGTAGAAGGGACTCCAAGAGGGGAGACCCAGTACTTC. This gives the protein CASSVEGTPRGETQYF.